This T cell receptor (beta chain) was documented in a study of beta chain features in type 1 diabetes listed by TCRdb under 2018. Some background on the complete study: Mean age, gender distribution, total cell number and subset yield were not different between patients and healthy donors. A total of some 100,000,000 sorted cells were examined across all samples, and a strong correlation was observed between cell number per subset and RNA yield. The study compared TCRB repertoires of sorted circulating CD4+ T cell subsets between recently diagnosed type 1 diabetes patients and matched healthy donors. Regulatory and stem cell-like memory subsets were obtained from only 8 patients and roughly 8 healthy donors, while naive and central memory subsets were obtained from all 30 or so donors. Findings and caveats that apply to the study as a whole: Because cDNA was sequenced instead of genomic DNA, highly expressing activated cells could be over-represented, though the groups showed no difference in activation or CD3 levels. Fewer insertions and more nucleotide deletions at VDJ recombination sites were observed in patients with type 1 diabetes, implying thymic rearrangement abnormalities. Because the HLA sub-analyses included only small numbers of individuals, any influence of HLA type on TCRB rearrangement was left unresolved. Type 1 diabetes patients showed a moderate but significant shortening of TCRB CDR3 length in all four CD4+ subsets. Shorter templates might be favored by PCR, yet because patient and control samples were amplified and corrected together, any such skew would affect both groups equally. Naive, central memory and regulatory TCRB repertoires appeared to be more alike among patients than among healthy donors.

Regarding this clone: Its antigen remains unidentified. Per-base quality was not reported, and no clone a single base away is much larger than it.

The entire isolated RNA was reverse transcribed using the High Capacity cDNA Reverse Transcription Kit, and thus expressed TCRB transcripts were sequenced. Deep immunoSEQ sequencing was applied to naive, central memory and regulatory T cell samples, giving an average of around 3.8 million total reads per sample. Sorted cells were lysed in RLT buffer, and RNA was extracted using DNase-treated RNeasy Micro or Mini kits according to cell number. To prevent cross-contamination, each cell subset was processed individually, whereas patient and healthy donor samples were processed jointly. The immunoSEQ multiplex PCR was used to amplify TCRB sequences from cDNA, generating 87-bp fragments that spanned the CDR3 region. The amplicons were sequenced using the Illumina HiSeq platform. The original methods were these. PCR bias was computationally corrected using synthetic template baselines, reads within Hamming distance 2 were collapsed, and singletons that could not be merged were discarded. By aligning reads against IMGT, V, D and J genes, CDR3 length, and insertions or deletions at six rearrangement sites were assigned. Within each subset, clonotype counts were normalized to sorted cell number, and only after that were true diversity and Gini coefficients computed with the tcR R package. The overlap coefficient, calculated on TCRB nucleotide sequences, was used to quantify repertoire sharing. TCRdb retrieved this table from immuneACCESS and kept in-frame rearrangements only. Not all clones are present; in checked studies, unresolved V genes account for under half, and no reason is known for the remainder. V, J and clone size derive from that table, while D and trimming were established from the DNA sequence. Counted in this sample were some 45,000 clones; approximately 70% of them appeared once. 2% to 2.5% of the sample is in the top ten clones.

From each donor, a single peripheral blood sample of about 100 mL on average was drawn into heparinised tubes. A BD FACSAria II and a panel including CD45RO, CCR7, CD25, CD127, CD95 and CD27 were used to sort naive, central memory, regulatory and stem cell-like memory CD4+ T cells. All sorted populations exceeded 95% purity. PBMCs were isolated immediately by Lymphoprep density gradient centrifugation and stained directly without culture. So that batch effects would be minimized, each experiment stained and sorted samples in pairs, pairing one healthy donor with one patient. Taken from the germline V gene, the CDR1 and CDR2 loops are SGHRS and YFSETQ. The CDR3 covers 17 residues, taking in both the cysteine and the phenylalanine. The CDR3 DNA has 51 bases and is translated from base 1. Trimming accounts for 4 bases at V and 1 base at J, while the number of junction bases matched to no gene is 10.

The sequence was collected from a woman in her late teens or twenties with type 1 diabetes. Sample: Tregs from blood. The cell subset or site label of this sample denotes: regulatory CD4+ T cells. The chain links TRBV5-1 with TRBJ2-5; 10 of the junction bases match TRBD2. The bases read TGCGCCAGCAGCCACGGGGCAAGCGGGGGGGTCCAAGAGACCCAGTACTTC. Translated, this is CASSHGASGGVQETQYF.